Detailed here is one T cell receptor (beta chain). Unmatched junction bases numbered 2, after V lost 2 bases and J lost 1 base. CDR3 length: 15 residues. The V gene's germline CDR1 is SGHNT and CDR2 YYREEE (reference sequence). Original handling: The authors estimated nucleated cell counts from reference gene primer amplification. The protocol was immunoSEQ multiplex PCR, while the TCRdb copy is restricted to in-frame clones and leaves out a portion. The V and J calls and clone size come from that table; D and trimming were worked out from the DNA. The table shows some 170,000 clones, with roughly 81% occurring only once. This sample was included in a study of blood T cell repertoires in COVID-19. Study as a whole: Italy, Spain and the United States were the sources of the convalescent and acute COVID-19 samples. Sources were T cells, B-cell-depleted T cells, or PBMCs; the material itself was cDNA or gDNA.

Sequencing input: peripheral blood. This sequence originates from a middle-aged man with acute or convalescent COVID-19. J is TRBJ2-3 and V is TRBV5-4; 9 nucleotides line up with TRBD2. The CDR3 bases are TGTGCCAGCAGCTTCCCTAGCGGGGGCACAGATACGCAGTATTTT. Its protein product is CASSFPSGGTDTQYF.